What follows are 18 T cell receptor beta chains derived from one specimen sequenced in a study of chemoradiotherapy in HPV16-positive cancers. Clones were sequenced by immunoSEQ multiplex PCR, and TCRdb holds only the in-frame ones, with some missing. The sample holds thousands of clones; about four fifths are singletons and the top ten take about 9.3%. Here the sequenced sample was tumor tissue, taken from a patient who underwent chemoradiotherapy. The receptors were sampled from a human donor with HPV-associated anogenital cancer.

V usage is TRBV7-2 and J usage is TRBJ1-1; perhaps TRBD1 as D (6 bases). V shed 1 base and J shed 1 base, with 10 bases lying between them. Germline loops: CDR1 SGHTA, CDR2 FQGNSA. This CDR3 comprises 15 residues. CDR3 DNA: TGTGCCAGCAGCTTAGTGGGGGGGCAGAACACTGAAGCTTTCTTT. It codes for CASSLVGGQNTEAFF.

The chain links TRBV5-6 to TRBJ2-5; 8 bases match TRBD1. V lost 4 bases, J lost 5 bases, and 7 bases stayed unmatched. The CDR3 covers 14 residues. CDR1 and CDR2 (germline): SGHDT, YYEEEE. CDR3 DNA: TGTGCCAGCAGCGCGGACAGGGCGGGGGAGACCCAGTACTTC. It translates to CASSADRAGETQYF.

This chain uses TRBV6-1 with TRBJ2-7; tentatively, D is TRBD2 (5 bases). This CDR3 has 13 amino acids. Germline V gene sequence: CDR1 MNHNS, CDR2 SASEGT. V lost 6 bases to trimming and J lost 4 bases, with 13 bases between them. The CDR3 coding sequence is TGTGCCAGCAGGTGGACGGCGGGTTACGAGCAGTACTTC. This codes for CASRWTAGYEQYF.

CDR3 coding DNA: TGTGCCAGCAGTTTCTGGGCGGGCGGCTCCTACGAGCAGTACTTC. As protein: CASSFWAGGSYEQYF. The chain recombines TRBV28 with TRBJ2-7; a weak D match, TRBD2 (5 bases). CDR3 length: 15 amino acids. Trimming removed 3 bases at V and 0 bases at J, with 12 bases between. CDR1 is MDHEN and CDR2 is SYDVKM in the germline V gene.

The rearrangement joins TRBV7-2 to TRBJ2-1; TRBD2 matches at 12 bases. Looked up from germline, CDR1 is SGHTA and CDR2 is FQGNSA. With V trimmed by 5 bases and J by 6 bases, 5 bases remained unmatched. This CDR3 spans 15 amino acids. The CDR3 is CASSRLAGVVNEQFF. As DNA, the CDR3 is TGTGCCAGCAGCCGACTAGCGGGAGTAGTCAATGAGCAGTTCTTC.

This chain connects TRBV5-8 to TRBJ2-6, with 10 positions matching TRBD1. CDR1 and CDR2 (germline): SGHTS, YDEGEE. The V segment lost 3 bases and the J segment 0 bases; nucleotides outside the gene matches: 6. The CDR3 extends over 18 amino acids. The CDR3, as DNA: TGTGCCAGCAGCTCCGACAGGGGGCGGCGCTCTGGGGCCAACGTCCTGACTTTC. Translating it yields CASSSDRGRRSGANVLTF. Using reference TRBV5-8 and TRBJ2-6 for the parts outside the CDR3, the full variable domain is EAGVTQSPTHLIKTRGQQATLRCSPISGHTSVYWYQQALGLGLQFLLWYDEGEERNRGNFPPRFSGRQFPNYSSELNVNALELEDSALYLCASSSDRGRRSGANVLTFGAGSRLTVL.

The chain has TRBV6-5 and TRBJ1-2, with TRBD1 identical over 10 bases. The CDR3 is made up of 14 amino acids. V shed 5 bases, J shed 7 bases, and the junction held 7 bases outside the gene matches. The V gene's germline CDR1 is MNHEY and CDR2 SVGAGI. CDR3 coding DNA: TGTGCCAGCAGTGAGGGACAGGGGAACGTTGGCTACACCTTC. It codes for CASSEGQGNVGYTF.

About this clone: With a much larger clone just one base away, this may be a read error. This sequence joins TRBV6-5 and TRBJ2-5, with 12 bases aligning to TRBD2. Germline loops: CDR1 MNHEY, CDR2 SVGAGI. This CDR3 is built from 13 residues. J gave up 11 bases and V 8 bases, and 9 bases lay outside the gene matches. The CDR3 region is CASRTSGVYGQYF. The DNA for the CDR3 is TGTGCCAGCCGGACTAGCGGGGTCTACGGGCAGTACTTC.

The genes are TRBV7-2 and TRBJ2-5; TRBD2 matches 15 bases. The CDR3 covers 17 residues. Trimming took 4 bases from V and 4 from J; bases not matched to a gene: 7. CDR1 and CDR2 (germline): SGHTA, FQGNSA. CDR3 region: CASSSRGGLAGGETQYF. Written as DNA, the CDR3 is TGTGCCAGCAGCTCTAGAGGGGGACTAGCGGGAGGAGAGACCCAGTACTTC.

The chain employs TRBV19 and TRBJ1-2, with 7 nucleotides matching TRBD1. The J segment lost 4 bases and the V segment lost 9 bases, leaving 8 bases of the junction unmatched. CDR1 and CDR2 from the germline V gene are LNHDA and SQIVND (reference sequence). The CDR3 runs 13 residues. The CDR3 region is CASFEDRSYGYTF. In DNA form, the CDR3 reads TGTGCCAGCTTTGAGGACAGGTCCTATGGCTACACCTTC.

This chain uses TRBV9 with TRBJ1-1; TRBD1 is a possible D gene (6 bases). The germline V gene has CDR1 SGDLS and CDR2 YYNGEE. CDR3 length: 15 residues. V lost 3 bases and J 4 bases, leaving 16 bases between the germline ends. In DNA form, the CDR3 reads TGTGCCAGCAGCGCGGGCCAGGGGTTCGTCACTGAAGCTTTCTTT. Translated: CASSAGQGFVTEAFF.

The chain combines TRBV7-2 with TRBJ2-1; no firm D call. Germline assignment: CDR1 SGHTA and CDR2 FQGNSA. CDR3 length equals 14 residues. V dropped 8 bases and J dropped 9 bases, with 20 bases sitting between them. The CDR3 DNA sequence: TGTGCCAGCGCCCCGTTGTTTTTAGGTGCTGAGCAGTTCTTC. Its translation is CASAPLFLGAEQFF.

This sequence joins TRBV11-3 and TRBJ2-5; D is possibly TRBD1 or TRBD2 (5 bases each). There are 13 residues in the CDR3. Per the germline V gene, CDR1 is SGHNT and CDR2 is YENEEA. V lost 3 bases to trimming and J lost 3 bases, with 8 bases between them. CDR3 sequence reads: CASSLRGEETQYF. For the CDR3, the DNA is TGTGCCAGCAGCTTGAGGGGAGAAGAGACCCAGTACTTC.

The chain couples TRBV19 to TRBJ1-4; possible D gene TRBD1, 6 bases. The CDR3 length is 14 residues. Trimming shortened V by 4 bases and J by 8 bases, and 14 bases separated the two germline ends. The germline gives CDR1 LNHDA, CDR2 SQIVND (reference sequence). CDR3 bases: TGTGCCAGTAGTACGGGGACAACCGGAGAAAAACTGTTTTTT. Translated, it gives CASSTGTTGEKLFF.

The rearrangement joins TRBV29-1 to TRBJ2-7, with D unresolved. Germline V gives CDR1 SQVTM, CDR2 ANQGSEA. The V end was cut by 3 bases, the J end by 1 base, with 7 bases between. The CDR3 spans 12 residues. The CDR3 nucleotides are TGCAGCGTTGACGCAGGATCCTACGAGCAGTACTTC. It codes for CSVDAGSYEQYF.

The chain has TRBV11-2 and TRBJ1-2; D unclear. V lost 0 bases to trimming and J lost 10 bases, with 12 bases between them. The CDR3 extends over 13 amino acids. Germline CDR1 SGHAT, CDR2 FQNNGV. CDR3 sequence: CASSLDGNLVYTF. CDR3 nucleotides: TGTGCCAGCAGCTTAGATGGAAATCTGGTCTACACCTTC.

The J gene is TRBJ2-7, the V gene TRBV5-6, with 8 bases matching TRBD2. Germline V lookup: CDR1 SGHDT, CDR2 YYEEEE. J was trimmed by 7 bases and V by 1 base; bases with no gene match: 7. The CDR3 is 14 residues long. The CDR3 region has the DNA TGTGCCAGCAGCTTGCGAGCGGGAGAGGGGGAGCAGTACTTC. It specifies CASSLRAGEGEQYF.

The V and J genes are TRBV19 and TRBJ1-2; D remains ambiguous. Germline V gene sequence: CDR1 LNHDA, CDR2 SQIVND (reference sequence). There are 15 residues in the CDR3. CDR3 loop: CVTHGFDPFNYGYTF. In DNA form, the CDR3 reads TGTGTCACCCACGGTTTTGATCCCTTCAACTATGGCTACACCTTC.